The 23 T cell receptor beta chains reported below all come from one sample, sequenced in a study of cytomegalovirus exposure and HLA in healthy donors. Use of 60 Vbeta and 13 Jbeta primers characterized the PCR. Only in-frame clones appear in the TCRdb table, and some are missing; sequencing was by immunoSEQ multiplex PCR. The sample shows about 160,000 clones, around four fifths of them seen only once. The sample taken for sequencing was PBMCs. The source of these receptors is a woman aged 45-60 years in good health and CMV-seronegative.

The chain couples TRBV4-1 to TRBJ1-5, with 8 bases lining up with TRBD1. This CDR3 comprises 15 residues. Germline V gene data show CDR1 as MGHRA and CDR2 as YSYEKL. J was trimmed by 7 bases and V by 3 bases; bases with no gene match: 8. CDR3 amino acids: CASSHGTGQIQPQHF. CDR3 in DNA: TGCGCCAGCAGCCACGGGACAGGACAAATCCAGCCCCAGCATTTT.

This chain joins TRBV13 and TRBJ1-2; 8 positions agree with TRBD1. V lost 4 bases to trimming and J lost 3 bases; unmatched junction nucleotides: 7. The CDR3 contains 15 residues. Germline V gives CDR1 PRHDT, CDR2 FYEKMQ (reference sequence). The CDR3 DNA follows: TGTGCCAGCAGCTCGATCCCAGGGGGCGACTATGGCTACACCTTC. It is translated as CASSSIPGGDYGYTF.

This rearrangement joins TRBV6-6 to TRBJ2-7; D possibly corresponds to TRBD1 (6 bases). Germline V gene lookup returns CDR1 MNHNY and CDR2 SVGAGI (reference sequence). V lost 0 bases and J lost 6, with 9 bases in between. The CDR3 runs to 13 residues. CDR3 coding DNA: TGTGCCAGCAGTTACTCCAGGGGAGTCGAGCAGTACTTC. This sequence encodes CASSYSRGVEQYF.

The rearrangement links TRBV27 to TRBJ1-3; D perhaps matches TRBD1 (6 bases). The CDR3 loop spans 16 amino acids. Trimming took 5 bases from V and 0 from J, leaving 14 bases between them. CDR1 is MNHEY, CDR2 SMNVEV, per germline (reference sequence). The CDR3 protein is CASSLDRLGSGNTIYF. The CDR3 region has the DNA TGTGCCAGCAGTCTAGACAGGCTGGGCTCTGGAAACACCATATATTTT.

The chain uses TRBV6-1 and TRBJ1-1; TRBD1 matches at 7 bases. CDR1 and CDR2 from the germline V gene are MNHNS and SASEGT. This CDR3 comprises 15 residues. J gave up 1 base and V 5 bases, and 7 bases lay outside the gene matches. The CDR3 bases are TGTGCCAGCAGTCGTGACAGGGCTGGGAACACTGAAGCTTTCTTT. As protein: CASSRDRAGNTEAFF.

J is TRBJ2-1 and V is TRBV7-2; no reliable D call. Germline CDR1 and CDR2: SGHTA and FQGNSA. V was pared by 3 bases and J by 4 bases, with 7 bases between. This CDR3 has 13 residues. This chain's CDR3 is CASSFGEYNEQFF. The CDR3 DNA follows: TGTGCCAGCAGCTTTGGAGAGTACAATGAGCAGTTCTTC. Together with reference TRBV7-2 and TRBJ2-1, the CDR3 gives the full variable domain: GAGVSQSPSNKVTEKGKDVELRCDPISGHTALYWYRQSLGQGLEFLIYFQGNSAPDKSGLPSDRFSAERTGGSVSTLTIQRTQQEDSAVYLCASSFGEYNEQFFGPGTRLTVL.

This chain joins TRBV7-2 and TRBJ1-2; the D gene is possibly TRBD1 (6 bases). Between the trimmed V and J ends, which lost 5 bases and 11 bases, there was a span of 21 bases. In germline, CDR1 is SGHTA, CDR2 FQGNSA. The CDR3 has 14 residues. CDR3 bases: TGTGCCAGCAGCGGAGGCGGGGGGCGACGGTCTTACACCTTC. Protein: CASSGGGGRRSYTF.

This sequence joins TRBV2 and TRBJ2-1; 8 positions agree with TRBD2. Germline CDR1 and CDR2: SNHLY and FYNNEI. V gave up 7 bases and J gave up 0 bases; unmatched junction bases: 5. CDR3 length: 15 residues. The CDR3 reads CASIQSGSSYNEQFF. CDR3 DNA sequence: TGTGCCAGCATCCAGAGCGGGAGCTCCTACAATGAGCAGTTCTTC.

Turning to this clone: One end of the junction is discordant with germline, which a read error may explain. The V and J genes are TRBV19 and TRBJ1-4; D remains ambiguous. The V gene's germline CDR1 is LNHDA and CDR2 SQIVND (reference sequence). This CDR3 region has 14 residues. This CDR3 reads CASSSGRTNENLFF. The CDR3 coding sequence is TGTGCCAGTAGTAGTGGGCGGACTAATGAAAACCTGTTTTTT.

The V gene is TRBV4-3, the J gene TRBJ2-2, with D tentatively TRBD1 (6 bases). Trimming took off 4 bases at V and 1 base at J, with 10 bases between the two ends. CDR3 length: 15 residues. Germline CDR1 LGHNA, CDR2 YSLEER. The CDR3 coding sequence is TGCGCCAGCAGCCTTATCAGGGGGAACACCGGGGAGCTGTTTTTT. This codes for CASSLIRGNTGELFF.

This sequence joins TRBV2 and TRBJ1-1, with TRBD1 as a possible D gene (6 bases). The CDR3 covers 13 residues. CDR1 is SNHLY, CDR2 FYNNEI, per germline. V was pared by 3 bases and J by 8 bases, with 13 bases between. CDR3 protein: CASSDRGAWEAFF. Written as DNA, the CDR3 is TGTGCCAGCAGTGACCGGGGGGCCTGGGAAGCTTTCTTT.

Comment on this clone: One end of the junction varies from germline; a read error may be responsible. The chain employs TRBV20-1 and TRBJ2-7, with 7 positions matching TRBD1. This CDR3 spans 11 amino acids. Germline lookup yields CDR1 DFQATT and CDR2 SNEGSKA (reference sequence). The CDR3 region has the DNA TGCAGTGCTAGAGATCGGGACAGTGATGCCTTC. Translated: CSARDRDSDAF.

The V gene is TRBV7-2, the J gene TRBJ1-5; possibly TRBD1 for D (6 bases). Germline V CDR1 and CDR2: SGHTA, FQGNSA. Trimming removed 5 bases from V and 5 bases from J, with 13 bases in between. The CDR3 loop spans 14 amino acids. The CDR3 reads CASSINRVDQPQHF. The CDR3 DNA follows: TGTGCCAGCAGCATTAACAGGGTTGATCAGCCCCAGCATTTT.

The V and J genes are TRBV29-1 and TRBJ2-7; tentatively, D is TRBD2 (6 bases). With 4 bases removed from V and 1 base from J, the gap between germline ends came to 20 bases. CDR3 size: 16 residues. Per germline, CDR1 SQVTM and CDR2 ANQGSEA. CDR3 DNA: TGCAGCGTTGTGGGACTCCGGGACGGCCGATCCTACGAGCAGTACTTC. Encoded protein: CSVVGLRDGRSYEQYF.

The rearrangement links TRBV7-9 to TRBJ1-1; possible D gene TRBD1, 5 bases. In germline, CDR1 is SEHNR, CDR2 FQNEAQ (reference sequence). This CDR3 region has 14 residues. V was trimmed by 3 bases and J by 1 base, leaving 9 bases between them. The CDR3 sequence is CASSLDTENTEAFF. CDR3 in DNA: TGTGCCAGCAGCTTGGACACCGAGAACACTGAAGCTTTCTTT.

This chain links TRBV7-2 with TRBJ2-7, with 10 bases matching TRBD1. CDR1 is SGHTA, CDR2 FQGNSA, per germline. The J segment lost 3 bases and the V segment lost 7 bases, leaving 3 bases of the junction unmatched. CDR3 length: 13 amino acids. CDR3 residues: CASTDRGDYEQYF. In DNA form, the CDR3 reads TGTGCCAGCACGGACAGGGGGGACTACGAGCAGTACTTC. The variable domain in full, completed from reference TRBV7-2 and TRBJ2-7, reads GAGVSQSPSNKVTEKGKDVELRCDPISGHTALYWYRQSLGQGLEFLIYFQGNSAPDKSGLPSDRFSAERTGGSVSTLTIQRTQQEDSAVYLCASTDRGDYEQYFGPGTRLTVT.

On this clone itself: Mismatch with germline at one junction end may stem from a read error. The rearrangement links TRBV6-5 to TRBJ1-4, with D perhaps matching TRBD1 (6 bases). From germline, CDR1 is MNHEY and CDR2 SVGAGI. The CDR3 runs 16 residues. The CDR3 DNA sequence: TGTGCCAGCAGTTACACAGGGCTGATAACTAATGAAAACCTGTTTTTT. Its protein product is CASSYTGLITNENLFF.

The rearrangement links TRBV5-5 to TRBJ1-2; D not resolved. The V gene's germline CDR1 is SGHKS and CDR2 YYEKEE (reference sequence). Trimming shortened V by 0 bases and J by 3 bases, and 18 bases separated the two germline ends. The CDR3 runs to 17 residues. CDR3 DNA sequence: TGTGCCAGCAGCTTGGCCGCGACTCCCACGGGGTACTATGGCTACACCTTC. Its protein is CASSLAATPTGYYGYTF.

The chain recombines TRBV12-5 with TRBJ1-1, with D possibly TRBD1 on 5 matching bases. The CDR3 is made up of 14 amino acids. Germline V gene sequence: CDR1 LGHNT, CDR2 FRNRAP. Trimming took 3 bases from V and 3 from J, leaving 11 bases between them. CDR3 DNA: TGTGCTAGTGGTTTAGGGGATTGGGACACTGAAGCTTTCTTT. Residues: CASGLGDWDTEAFF.

The chain is built from TRBV14 and TRBJ2-4, with D tentatively TRBD2 (5 bases). Germline V gene lookup returns CDR1 SGHDN and CDR2 FVKESK. Trimming took 1 base from V and 6 from J, leaving 7 bases between them. The CDR3 has 13 residues. The CDR3 loop reads CASSQARGNIQYF. The CDR3 coding sequence is TGTGCCAGCAGCCAAGCTCGGGGAAACATTCAGTACTTC.

The V gene is TRBV9, the J gene TRBJ2-5; 7 bases fit TRBD2. Germline-derived CDR1 and CDR2 are SGDLS and YYNGEE. Germline trimming cut 0 bases from V and 5 bases from J; bases unmatched to any gene: 7. The CDR3 sequence is 15 residues long. The CDR3 DNA is TGTGCCAGCAGCGTAGGGGGGGGAATTCCCGAGACCCAGTACTTC. This gives the protein CASSVGGGIPETQYF.

The V call is TRBV6-6, the J call TRBJ1-1; 7 bases match TRBD1. This CDR3 is 15 amino acids long. CDR1 is MNHNY and CDR2 is SVGAGI in the germline V gene (reference sequence). The trim removed 2 bases at V and 1 base at J, leaving 4 bases unmatched. CDR3 sequence: CASSYKRQGNTEAFF. The CDR3 nucleotides read TGTGCCAGCAGTTACAAGCGACAGGGGAACACTGAAGCTTTCTTT.

This clone occurred once. V is TRBV11-3 and J is TRBJ1-1; perhaps TRBD1 as D (6 bases). The CDR3 extends over 17 amino acids. Per germline, CDR1 SGHNT and CDR2 YENEEA. V was pared by 2 bases and J by 3 bases, with 19 bases between. Here the CDR3 reads CASSLRRAGATHTEAFF. The DNA of the CDR3 is TGTGCCAGCAGCTTACGTCGGGCAGGGGCTACGCACACTGAAGCTTTCTTT. Complete variable domain (other parts from reference TRBV11-3 and TRBJ1-1): EAGVVQSPRYKIIEKKQPVAFWCNPISGHNTLYWYLQNLGQGPELLIRYENEEAVDDSQLPKDRFSAERLKGVDSTLKIQPAELGDSAVYLCASSLRRAGATHTEAFFGQGTRLTVV.